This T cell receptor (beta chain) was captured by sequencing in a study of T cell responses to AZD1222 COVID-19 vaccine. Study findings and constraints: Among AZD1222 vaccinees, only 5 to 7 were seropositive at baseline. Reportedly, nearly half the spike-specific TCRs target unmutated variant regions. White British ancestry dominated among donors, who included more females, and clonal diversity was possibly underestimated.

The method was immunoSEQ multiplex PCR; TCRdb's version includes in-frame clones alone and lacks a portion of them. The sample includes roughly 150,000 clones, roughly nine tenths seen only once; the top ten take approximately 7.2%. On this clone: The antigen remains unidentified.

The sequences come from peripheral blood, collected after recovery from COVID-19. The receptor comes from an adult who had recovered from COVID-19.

The CDR3 region is CASSSSSEKLFF. The CDR3 nucleotides are TGTGCCAGCAGTTCCTCAAGCGAAAAACTGTTTTTT. The V call is TRBV28, the J call TRBJ1-4; D call uncertain. V was trimmed by 4 bases and J by 8 bases, leaving 8 bases between them. This CDR3 contains 12 residues. From germline, CDR1 is MDHEN and CDR2 SYDVKM.